The T cell receptor beta chain under discussion was sequenced for a study of T cells in Graves' hyperthyroidism and ophthalmopathy. The TCR beta CDR3 regions underwent amplification using RNA transcripts as the source. When the TCR CDR3 underwent first-round RT-PCR, the HTBI primer set was used. One entry per CDR3 protein, called by TCRdb with MiXCR from the multiplex PCR reads. Of more than 550,000 distinct CDR3 sequences detected, 17% appear once; the ten largest clones hold about a sixth. Lactation, pregnancy, other autoimmune disease or uncontrolled infection led to exclusion of patients. Germline V gene lookup returns CDR1 SGDLS and CDR2 YYNGEE. The CDR3 is 13 residues long. V lost 4 bases, J lost 5 bases, and 12 bases lay in between.

V and J are TRBV9 and TRBJ1-1; D unresolved. The source material was blood. The sequence was collected from a middle-aged man with Graves' hyperthyroidism. CDR3: CASSSRMLTEAFF. The CDR3 nucleotides read TGTGCCAGCAGCTCCCGGATGTTGACTGAAGCTTTCTTT.